A selection of T cell receptor beta chains follows, all from one sample in a study of neurological immune-mediated disorders. TCRdb ran MiXCR on the 5' RACE reads and lists one entry per CDR3 protein. The sample consists of about 49,000 distinct CDR3 sequences, roughly 14% of them appearing once. Source material: PBMCs. These receptors originate from a male donor with HTLV-1-associated myelopathy (HAM/TSP). CDR3s include the opening cysteine and the closing phenylalanine or tryptophan. The D gene is left open where the match is weak. Rows give clone size only sometimes, using once, few, many, or a class for an expanded clone.

clone size | D gene | CDR3 length | J gene | V gene | CDR3 DNA | CDR3 protein
many | NA | 12 | TRBJ2-5 | TRBV15 | TGTGCCACCAGTCCCACCCAAGAGACCCAGTACTTC | CATSPTQETQYF
many | NA | 14 | TRBJ2-2 | TRBV12-3/TRBV12-4 | TGTGCCAGCACCCCCATAGAGCGTACCGGGGAGCTGTTTTTT | CASTPIERTGELFF
many | NA | 13 | TRBJ1-1 | TRBV7-9 | TGTGCCAGCCGGGGCCAGACGAACACTGAAGCTTTCTTT | CASRGQTNTEAFF
NA | NA | 12 | TRBJ1-2 | TRBV20-1 | TGCAGTGCTAGTGCAGGGACCTATGGCTACACCTTC | CSASAGTYGYTF
many | TRBD2 | 18 | TRBJ2-3 | TRBV20-1 | TGCAGTGCTAGTGCTAGCGGGGACTCACCCATCGCCACAGATACGCAGTATTTT | CSASASGDSPIATDTQYF
many | TRBD1 | 15 | TRBJ2-1 | TRBV7-9 | TGTGCCAGCAGCGCCCGACAGGGGAAGTTGGATGAGCAGTTCTTC | CASSARQGKLDEQFF
many | TRBD2 | 18 | TRBJ2-2 | TRBV7-8 | TGTGCCAGCAGCTTAGATTTGTGGCGGGGGGAGAGCTCCGGGGAGCTGTTTTTT | CASSLDLWRGESSGELFF
NA | NA | 12 | TRBJ2-2 | TRBV20-1 | TGCAGTGCCTACAACAGGGCCGGGGAGCTGTTTTTT | CSAYNRAGELFF
many | TRBD2 | 14 | TRBJ2-3 | TRBV5-1 | TGCGCCAGCAGTAGACTAGCGGGGAGTGATACGCAGTATTTT | CASSRLAGSDTQYF
many | NA | 12 | TRBJ2-3 | TRBV28 | TGTGCCAGCATTTCCTCCTCAGATACGCAGTATTTT | CASISSSDTQYF
many | NA | 13 | TRBJ2-3 | TRBV20-1 | TGCAGTGCTTTGGGGGGGGGGCCGGATACGCAGTATTTT | CSALGGGPDTQYF
NA | NA | 13 | TRBJ2-7 | TRBV5-1 | TGTGCCAGCAGCGGTGGATGGGGTAACGAGCAGTACTTC | CASSGGWGNEQYF
many | TRBD2 | 19 | TRBJ2-3 | TRBV7-2 | TGTGCCAGCAGCCTAAGGGGCGGGGGGAGTTACCCGAGCACAGATACGCAGTATTTT | CASSLRGGGSYPSTDTQYF
NA | TRBD1 | 15 | TRBJ2-3 | TRBV7-2 | TGTGCCAGCAGCCAAGAGACAGGGGGCACAGATACGCAGTATTTT | CASSQETGGTDTQYF
many | TRBD1 | 17 | TRBJ2-6 | TRBV2 | TGTGCCAGCATAAGGGACAGGGTCGTCACTGGGGCCAACGTCCTGACTTTC | CASIRDRVVTGANVLTF
once | NA | 15 | TRBJ1-1 | TRBV5-5 | TGTGCCAGCAGCTTGCTCCGGGCGACAGGCACTGAAGCTTTCTTC | CASSLLRATGTEAFF
many | NA | 16 | TRBJ1-4 | TRBV5-1 | TGCGCCAGCAGCTTTTCGACCGCCGGGCGAGGTGAAAAACTGTTTTTT | CASSFSTAGRGEKLFF
many | NA | 12 | TRBJ1-4 | TRBV25-1 | TGTGCCAGCAGCCCAACTAATGAAAAACTGTTTTTT | CASSPTNEKLFF
many | NA | 15 | TRBJ1-3 | TRBV14 | TGTGCCAGCAGCCATGACGGACGAGGGCGGAACACCATATATTTT | CASSHDGRGRNTIYF
many | TRBD1 | 16 | TRBJ2-1 | TRBV5-1 | TGCGCCAGCAGCTTGGTTTGGCAGGGGGCCAACAATGAGCAGTTCTTC | CASSLVWQGANNEQFF